These T cell receptor beta chains were read from a single sample in a study of CD8+ T cells in alopecia areata. The repertoire was sequenced with immunoSEQ multiplex PCR; TCRdb's copy has only in-frame clones and lacks some. This table has around 140,000 clones, roughly 50% appearing once. The sample comprised CD4+ T cells sorted from blood. The receptors stem from a human donor with alopecia areata. CDR3s include the opening cysteine and the closing phenylalanine or tryptophan. A D gene is named only where the DNA matches it firmly. Clone size is stated in some rows and not others, as once, few, many or a class when expanded.

v_call	clone_size	j_call	d_call	cdr3_nt	cdr3_aa
TRBV28	-	TRBJ1-1	-	TGTGCCAGCAGTTTGGGGAACACTGAAGCTTTCTTT	CASSLGNTEAFF
TRBV30	few	TRBJ1-4	-	TGTGCCTGGACCTGGAGGGGGGAAGGAAAACTGTTTTTT	CAWTWRGEGKLFF
TRBV6-6	few	TRBJ1-2	TRBD1	TGTGCCAGCAGTCACCCAGGGGGGATCTTC	CASSHPGGIF
TRBV5-6	-	TRBJ2-6	-	TGTGCCAGCAGCGGGGCCGATAGGGGCTCTGGGGCCAACGTCCTGACTTTC	CASSGADRGSGANVLTF
TRBV27	few	TRBJ2-5	-	TGTGCCAGCAGTCCCCGGACAGCTCAAGAGACCCAGTACTTC	CASSPRTAQETQYF
TRBV6-5	-	TRBJ1-1	-	TGTGCCAGCAGTACCCCGACTGAAGCTTTCTTT	CASSTPTEAFF
TRBV5-1	-	TRBJ1-1	-	TGCGCCAGCAGCTTATCAGGAACTGACGCTGAAGCTTTCTTT	CASSLSGTDAEAFF
TRBV18	few	TRBJ1-2	-	TGTGCCAGCTCGAACCGGGCCCCTATACAATACACCTTC	CASSNRAPIQYTF
TRBV7-9	few	TRBJ2-5	-	TGTGCCAGCAGCTTAGGCCGAATAGAGACCCAGTACTTC	CASSLGRIETQYF
TRBV9	-	TRBJ1-2	TRBD1	TGTGCCAGCAGCCCTCGGACAGGGGGGGACTATGGCTACACCTTC	CASSPRTGGDYGYTF
TRBV28	few	TRBJ1-2	-	TGTGCCAGCACCAACCCGCGGGTCTATGGCTACACCTTC	CASTNPRVYGYTF
TRBV7-9	once	TRBJ2-3	TRBD2	TGTGCCAGCAGCCTTTGGGTGCGGGAGGGCACAGATACGCAGTATTTT	CASSLWVREGTDTQYF
TRBV27	-	TRBJ1-2	-	TGTGCCAGCAGTTTTCGGTTCGGGTCTGGGGGCTATGGCTACACCTTC	CASSFRFGSGGYGYTF
TRBV19	-	TRBJ2-7	-	TGTGCCAGTAGTATAGAAGGGGGAAGCTCCTACGAGCAGTACTTC	CASSIEGGSSYEQYF